This T cell receptor (beta chain) was recovered during a study of T cells after yellow fever vaccination. In TCRdb, the 5' RACE reads were re-called with MiXCR into one record per CDR3 protein. The sample carries more than 350,000 distinct CDR3 sequences, under 14% recorded once. CDR3 length: 17 residues. The V end was cut by 0 bases, the J end by 1 base, with 14 bases between. Per germline, CDR1 LGHNA and CDR2 YSLEER. The sample holds many counts of this clonotype. Its matching antigen is unknown. Study findings and constraints: Reappearance after the booster was observed for most primary-vaccination clones (more than 95% CD4, almost 90% CD8).

The source was PBMCs, collected on the day of the first yellow fever vaccination. This clonotype originated in a man aged 18 to 29 who received the YFV17D yellow fever vaccine. V usage is TRBV4-3 and J usage is TRBJ2-3; D is possibly TRBD1 or TRBD2 (5 bases each). CDR3 sequence (DNA): TGCGCCAGCAGCCAAGATTGGGACGGCGGAGGCACAGATACGCAGTATTTT. As protein: CASSQDWDGGGTDTQYF.